The entry below describes one TCR beta chain. Its antigen is not identified. Scientists isolated CD4+ T cells after an approximately 11-day culture period ended. Replacing half the medium with IL-2 medium was done on days 3 and 7. Generated by immunoSEQ multiplex PCR, the TCRdb table keeps only in-frame clones and is missing some. The sample has over 65,000 clones, approximately 77% seen once. Germline V gene data show CDR1 as KGHSH and CDR2 as LQKENI. V lost 3 bases and J lost 0; bases outside the gene matches: 5. The CDR3 sequence is 17 residues long. This sample was included in a study of vaccination effects on CD4 cells after COVID-19. General study points: Early post-infection timepoints were missing from the study, which also had few convalescent patients. Marked clonal contraction of infection- and vaccine-induced clones was seen late after vaccination.

This sequence originates from a human donor who received a COVID-19 vaccine. The chain uses TRBV18 and TRBJ2-6, with 7 nucleotides matching TRBD1. The source material was CD4+ T cells from PBMCs cultured without peptide, sampled before COVID-19 vaccination. The CDR3 spells CASSPGTVYSGANVLTF. The CDR3 DNA reads as TGTGCCAGCTCACCGGGGACAGTCTACTCTGGGGCCAACGTCCTGACTTTC.